One and the same sample provided the 21 T cell receptor beta chains below, sequenced in a study of cytomegalovirus exposure and HLA in healthy donors. The PCR made use of 60 Vbeta and 13 Jbeta primers. TCRdb keeps only in-frame clones here, not all; method: immunoSEQ multiplex PCR. Of fewer than 250,000 clones listed, around 75% are singletons. The sequenced material came from PBMCs. The receptor set was obtained from a woman between 25 and 40 years old in good health and CMV-seropositive.

This sequence joins TRBV28 and TRBJ2-3; the match to TRBD2 covers 13 bases. Looked up from germline, CDR1 is MDHEN and CDR2 is SYDVKM. The length of the CDR3 is 16 residues. V lost 5 bases, J lost 5 bases, and 7 bases stayed unmatched. CDR3: CASSPTSGRGGDTQYF. In DNA form, the CDR3 reads TGTGCCAGCAGTCCTACTAGCGGGAGGGGGGGAGATACGCAGTATTTT. The full variable domain, in which reference TRBV28 and TRBJ2-3 provide the parts outside the CDR3, is DVKVTQSSRYLVKRTGEKVFLECVQDMDHENMFWYRQDPGLGLRLIYFSYDVKMKEKGDIPEGYSVSREKKERFSLILESASTNQTSMYLCASSPTSGRGGDTQYFGPGTRLTVL.

V usage is TRBV29-1 and J usage is TRBJ2-3, with 9 positions matching TRBD1. Germline V gene sequence: CDR1 SQVTM, CDR2 ANQGSEA. The CDR3 is made up of 13 amino acids. V was pared by 6 bases and J by 5 bases, with 6 bases of the junction left unmatched. The chain's CDR3 is CSVTGGAIDTQYF. The CDR3, as DNA: TGCAGCGTCACAGGGGGCGCGATAGATACGCAGTATTTT.

This sequence joins TRBV28 and TRBJ1-1; D ambiguous. Germline CDR1 reads MDHEN; CDR2 reads SYDVKM. The CDR3 length is 14 residues. V dropped 0 bases and J dropped 5 bases, with 10 bases sitting between them. CDR3 sequence (DNA): TGTGCCAGCAGTTTATGGGGAGAAACAACTGAAGCTTTCTTT. Translating gives CASSLWGETTEAFF.

The chain combines TRBV6-5 with TRBJ2-1; D unresolved. The CDR3 spans 13 residues. V gave up 8 bases and J gave up 9 bases, with 17 bases separating them. Germline CDR1 MNHEY, CDR2 SVGAGI. The CDR3 protein is CASEFLGDIEQFF. The CDR3 coding sequence is TGTGCCAGCGAGTTCCTAGGAGATATTGAGCAGTTCTTC.

The rearrangement links TRBV7-2 to TRBJ2-2; 7 bases line up with TRBD1. V lost 2 bases and J lost 6; bases outside the gene matches: 3. CDR3 length: 14 residues. In germline, CDR1 is SGHTA, CDR2 FQGNSA. CDR3 residues: CASSLKGAAGELFF. The CDR3 DNA reads TGTGCCAGCAGCTTAAAGGGGGCTGCCGGGGAGCTGTTTTTT.

Only a few counts were recorded for this clone. The chain has TRBV6-1 and TRBJ2-2, with 11 nucleotides matching TRBD2. J was trimmed by 5 bases and V by 8 bases; bases with no gene match: 7. This CDR3 is 15 amino acids long. The germline gives CDR1 MNHNS, CDR2 SASEGT. CDR3 amino acids: CASRLAGIFTGELFF. The DNA for the CDR3 is TGTGCCAGCCGACTAGCGGGAATCTTTACCGGGGAGCTGTTTTTT.

The chain links TRBV2 to TRBJ2-3; 11 nucleotides match TRBD1. The CDR3 extends over 16 amino acids. From germline, CDR1 is SNHLY and CDR2 FYNNEI. J lost 3 bases, V lost 5 bases, and 7 bases had no gene match. CDR3 DNA: TGTGCCAGCAGTCCGGACAGGGGGCTTGGGACAGATACGCAGTATTTT. Residues: CASSPDRGLGTDTQYF. The full variable domain, completed using reference TRBV2 and TRBJ2-3, is EPEVTQTPSHQVTQMGQEVILRCVPISNHLYFYWYRQILGQKVEFLVSFYNNEISEKSEIFDDQFSVERPDGSNFTLKIRSTKLEDSAMYFCASSPDRGLGTDTQYFGPGTRLTVL.

The chain has TRBV5-5 and TRBJ2-7; D perhaps matches TRBD2 (5 bases). Germline V CDR1 and CDR2: SGHKS, YYEKEE (reference sequence). There are 14 residues in the CDR3. The V gene lost 4 bases and the J gene lost 0 bases, with 11 bases spanning the gap. This CDR3 reads CASSISGSSYEQYF. For the CDR3, the DNA is TGTGCCAGCAGCATCTCGGGGAGCTCCTACGAGCAGTACTTC.

This sequence joins TRBV7-9 and TRBJ2-7; TRBD1 agrees at 12 bases. The CDR3 extends over 16 amino acids. J lost 4 bases, V lost 4 bases, and 8 bases had no gene match. Germline CDR1 is SEHNR and CDR2 is FQNEAQ (reference sequence). The CDR3 coding sequence is TGTGCCAGCAGCTCTAGTCTGGGACAGGGGGCATACGAGCAGTACTTC. Residues: CASSSSLGQGAYEQYF.

This clone was recorded a few times. The chain is built from TRBV18 and TRBJ2-7, with 7 bases aligning to TRBD1. Germline values: CDR1 KGHSH, CDR2 LQKENI. CDR3 size: 15 residues. The V segment lost 3 bases and the J segment 4 bases; nucleotides outside the gene matches: 9. The CDR3 DNA reads TGTGCCAGCTCACCGCTCGGGACAGATTTTTACGAGCAGTACTTC. Residues: CASSPLGTDFYEQYF.

A single count supports this clone. The chain combines TRBV9 with TRBJ2-3, with a weak D call TRBD2 (5 bases). With 3 bases removed from V and 3 bases from J, the gap between germline ends came to 11 bases. CDR1 is SGDLS and CDR2 is YYNGEE in the germline V gene. This CDR3 has 14 amino acids. In DNA form, the CDR3 reads TGTGCCAGCAGCGACGACTACCAGACAGATACGCAGTATTTT. It specifies CASSDDYQTDTQYF.

The chain employs TRBV5-5 and TRBJ2-7; D is perhaps TRBD1 (5 bases). Germline V gene data show CDR1 as SGHKS and CDR2 as YYEKEE (reference sequence). This CDR3 spans 13 amino acids. V lost 5 bases and J 3 bases, leaving 12 bases between the germline ends. CDR3 DNA: TGTGCCAGCAGGCTACAGGATGACTACGAGCAGTACTTC. It is translated as CASRLQDDYEQYF.

This rearrangement joins TRBV5-6 to TRBJ2-7; 10 bases agree with TRBD1. Germline V gene data show CDR1 as SGHDT and CDR2 as YYEEEE. With 3 bases clipped from V and 3 bases from J, the junction kept 6 bases outside the gene matches. This CDR3 comprises 15 residues. The CDR3 spells CASSSPGQGHYEQYF. DNA for the CDR3: TGTGCCAGCAGCTCACCGGGACAGGGGCACTACGAGCAGTACTTC.

V gene TRBV5-1 combines with J gene TRBJ2-3; D possibly corresponds to TRBD1 (6 bases). The germline V gene has CDR1 SGHRS and CDR2 YFSETQ. V lost 0 bases and J 4 bases, leaving 15 bases between the germline ends. The CDR3 runs to 16 residues. The CDR3 spells CASSLDRATFADTQYF. The CDR3 DNA is TGCGCCAGCAGCTTGGACAGGGCCACTTTCGCAGATACGCAGTATTTT.

In this sample, this clone turned up a few times. The V call is TRBV27, the J call TRBJ1-5; weak D call: TRBD1 (5 bases). This CDR3 contains 16 residues. V gave up 5 bases and J gave up 5 bases, with 19 bases separating them. Germline V gene lookup returns CDR1 MNHEY and CDR2 SMNVEV (reference sequence). In DNA, the CDR3 is TGTGCCAGCAGTCCCTCGGGGGATGAGCCCTATCAGCCCCAGCATTTT. Protein sequence: CASSPSGDEPYQPQHF.

This sequence joins TRBV5-5 and TRBJ2-3; maybe TRBD1 (7 bases). Looked up from germline, CDR1 is SGHKS and CDR2 is YYEKEE (reference sequence). V was trimmed by 4 bases and J by 0 bases, leaving 12 bases between them. The CDR3 totals 15 residues. DNA for the CDR3: TGTGCCAGCAGCCGCGGGACAGTTAGCACAGATACGCAGTATTTT. Protein sequence: CASSRGTVSTDTQYF. Variable domain in full (rest from reference TRBV5-5 and TRBJ2-3): DAGVTQSPTHLIKTRGQQVTLRCSPISGHKSVSWYQQVLGQGPQFIFQYYEKEERGRGNFPDRFSARQFPNYSSELNVNALLLGDSALYLCASSRGTVSTDTQYFGPGTRLTVL.

This chain uses TRBV5-1 with TRBJ2-5; no firm D call. Between the trimmed V and J ends, which lost 0 bases and 5 bases, there was a span of 11 bases. The germline gives CDR1 SGHRS, CDR2 YFSETQ. The CDR3 length is 14 residues. This CDR3 reads CASSLDPIGETQYF. The CDR3 nucleotides are TGCGCCAGCAGCTTGGACCCCATCGGGGAGACCCAGTACTTC.

The chain carries TRBV2 and TRBJ2-5; a weak D match, TRBD2 (6 bases). Germline assignment: CDR1 SNHLY and CDR2 FYNNEI. Between the trimmed V and J ends, which lost 6 bases and 5 bases, there was a span of 16 bases. The CDR3 is made up of 14 amino acids. DNA of the CDR3: TGTGCCAGCAGAACTTACGGGACTTCGGAGACCCAGTACTTC. Translation gives CASRTYGTSETQYF. Supplemented by reference TRBV2 and TRBJ2-5, the full variable domain reads EPEVTQTPSHQVTQMGQEVILRCVPISNHLYFYWYRQILGQKVEFLVSFYNNEISEKSEIFDDQFSVERPDGSNFTLKIRSTKLEDSAMYFCASRTYGTSETQYFGPGTRLLVL.

This clone occurred once. J is TRBJ2-7 and V is TRBV5-1; possibly TRBD2 for D (7 bases). Germline V CDR1 and CDR2: SGHRS, YFSETQ. The CDR3 runs to 17 residues. V was clipped by 1 base and J by 0 bases, with 17 bases between them. CDR3 amino acids: CASSLRGAGRASYEQYF. Here the CDR3 DNA reads TGCGCCAGCAGCTTGCGGGGGGCCGGGAGAGCCTCCTACGAGCAGTACTTC.

In this sample, this clone turned up a few times. CDR3 in amino acids: CASAGLSTYNEQFF. CDR3 DNA sequence: TGTGCCAGCGCAGGGCTTTCAACCTACAATGAGCAGTTCTTC. The chain is built from TRBV27 and TRBJ2-1, with a possible D match to TRBD1 (5 bases). The V gene's germline CDR1 is MNHEY and CDR2 SMNVEV (reference sequence). The CDR3 totals 14 residues. V lost 8 bases, J lost 2 bases, and 13 bases lay in between.

This chain links TRBV27 with TRBJ1-1; unclear D gene. Germline V gives CDR1 MNHEY, CDR2 SMNVEV (reference sequence). The V and J ends lost 4 bases and 3 bases respectively, with 9 bases between them. CDR3 length: 13 residues. This chain's CDR3 is CASSSRLHTEAFF. The CDR3 DNA reads TGTGCCAGCAGTTCAAGACTCCACACTGAAGCTTTCTTT.